This section outlines one T cell receptor beta chain sequence together with its context. Repertoires were generated with immunoSEQ multiplex PCR, while TCRdb's copy carries only in-frame clones and drops some. Counted here are about 44,000 clones, about 96% occurring once; the ten biggest clones make up 0.37%. These data belong to a study of technical replicates of blood from a few donors. The CDR3 is made up of 15 amino acids. J lost 2 bases, V lost 8 bases, and 6 bases had no gene match. Per the germline V gene, CDR1 is LNHDA and CDR2 is SQIVND (reference sequence). This rearrangement joins TRBV19 to TRBJ2-2; 9 bases map to TRBD2. The sample consisted of T cells isolated from PBMCs. The receptor's source is a human donor in good health. DNA of the CDR3: TGTGCCAGTGTAGAACTAGCGGGTAACACCGGGGAGCTGTTTTTT. Its protein is CASVELAGNTGELFF.